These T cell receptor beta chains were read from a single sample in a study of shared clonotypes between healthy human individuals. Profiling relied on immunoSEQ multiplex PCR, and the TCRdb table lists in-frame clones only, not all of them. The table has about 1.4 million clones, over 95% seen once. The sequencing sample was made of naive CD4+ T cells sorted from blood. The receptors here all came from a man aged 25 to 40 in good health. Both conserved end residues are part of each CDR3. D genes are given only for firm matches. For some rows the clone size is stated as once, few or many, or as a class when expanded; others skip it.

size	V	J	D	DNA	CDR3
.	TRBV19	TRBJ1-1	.	TGTGCCAGCAGCCGGGCCCTGAACACTGAAGCTTTCTTT	CASSRALNTEAFF
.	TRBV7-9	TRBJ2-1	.	TGTGCCAGCAGCTTAGGGGTGGGAGGCGGCTACAATGAGCAGTTCTTC	CASSLGVGGGYNEQFF
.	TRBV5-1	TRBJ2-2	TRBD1	TGCGCCAGCAGCCCTGACAGGGTCCCCGGGGAGCTGTTTTTT	CASSPDRVPGELFF
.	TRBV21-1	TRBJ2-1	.	TGTGCCAGCAGCAAAGACAGCGGGAGACTCTACAATGAGCAGTTCTTC	CASSKDSGRLYNEQFF
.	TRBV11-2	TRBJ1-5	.	TGTGCCAGCAGCTTAGCCCCAGGGTTGAATCAGCCCCAGCATTTT	CASSLAPGLNQPQHF
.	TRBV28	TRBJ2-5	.	TGTGCCAGCAGTTTAAAGCCCTTACAAGAGACCCAGTACTTC	CASSLKPLQETQYF
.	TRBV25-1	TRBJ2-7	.	TGTGCCAGCAGCGCGGTCTACGAGCAGTACTTC	CASSAVYEQYF
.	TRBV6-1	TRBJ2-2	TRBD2	TGTGCCAGCAGGGGTAGCGGGAGATCCGGGGAGCTGTTTTTT	CASRGSGRSGELFF
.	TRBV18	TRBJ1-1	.	TGTGCCAGCTCTCCTTTCAGGACGAACACTGAAGCTTTCTTT	CASSPFRTNTEAFF
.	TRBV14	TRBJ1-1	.	TGTGCCAGCAGCCATCCGCGCGGACGGGGAGCGGGTGAAGCTTTCTTT	CASSHPRGRGAGEAFF
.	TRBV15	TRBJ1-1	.	TGTGCCACCAGCAGAACACAAGGAGCAAGGGGAGCTTTCTTT	CATSRTQGARGAFF
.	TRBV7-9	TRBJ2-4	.	TGTGCCAGCAGCCAAGGAGGGGCAGGAGCCAAAAACATTCAGTACTTC	CASSQGGAGAKNIQYF
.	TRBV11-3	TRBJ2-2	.	TGTGCCAGCAGCCAGCGGTCCACCGGGGAGCTGTTTTTT	CASSQRSTGELFF
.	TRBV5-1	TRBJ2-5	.	TGCGCCAGCAGCTTGAGCGCGGAAGAGACCCAGTACTTC	CASSLSAEETQYF
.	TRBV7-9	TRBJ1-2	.	TGTGCCAGCAGCTTGGATATTACACCTGGCTACACCTTC	CASSLDITPGYTF
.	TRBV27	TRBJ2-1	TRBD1	TGTGCCAGCAGTCGCGGACAGGAGCACTCCTACAATGAGCAGTTCTTC	CASSRGQEHSYNEQFF
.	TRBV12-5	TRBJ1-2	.	TGTGCTAGTGGCCCCTCCTTGCTTAACTATGGCTACACCTTC	CASGPSLLNYGYTF
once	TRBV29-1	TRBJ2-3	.	TGCAGCGTTGCTCGGGCTCTCACAGATACGCAGTATTTT	CSVARALTDTQYF
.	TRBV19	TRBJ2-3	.	TGTGCCAGTAGTATCGCCAACACCATGGGGCCAGATACGCAGTATTTT	CASSIANTMGPDTQYF
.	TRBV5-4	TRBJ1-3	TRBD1	TGTGCCAGCAGCATGGACAGGGCCTCTGGAAACACCATATATTTT	CASSMDRASGNTIYF
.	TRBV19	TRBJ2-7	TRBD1	TGTGCCAGTAGTCCCCGACCGAGGGGGCGATACGAGCAGTACTTC	CASSPRPRGRYEQYF
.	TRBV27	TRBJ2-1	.	TGTGCCAGCAGAGTCCTAGCCACAGGTTCCTACAATGAGCAGTTCTTC	CASRVLATGSYNEQFF
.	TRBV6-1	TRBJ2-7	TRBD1	TGTGCCAGCGCCCTGACAGGGGAATACTACGAGCAGTACTTC	CASALTGEYYEQYF
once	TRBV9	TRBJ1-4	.	TGTGCCAGCAGTTCCCAGGAAGGGGCTAATGAAAAACTGTTTTTT	CASSSQEGANEKLFF
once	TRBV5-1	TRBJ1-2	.	TGCGCCAGCAGCCCGTCTCACAGGGAAGAGAGTGGCTACACCTTC	CASSPSHREESGYTF
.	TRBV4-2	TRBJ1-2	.	TGTGCCAGCAGCCAAGCGGACCCGTCTCGGGGGGGCTACACCTTC	CASSQADPSRGGYTF
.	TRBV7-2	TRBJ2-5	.	TGTGCCAGCAGCCAAGGGACTGGAGAGACCCAGTACTTC	CASSQGTGETQYF
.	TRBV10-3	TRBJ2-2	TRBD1	TGTGCCAGCGCCGTGGGACAGGGGAACACCGGGGAGCTGTTTTTT	CASAVGQGNTGELFF
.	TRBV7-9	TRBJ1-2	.	TGTGCCAGCAGGGGAACCGGGACGCAGGACCGCACCTTC	CASRGTGTQDRTF
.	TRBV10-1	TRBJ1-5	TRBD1	TGCGCCAGCAGTGAGTCGGGACAGGGAAGAATCGCGTTGAATCAGCCCCAGCATTTT	CASSESGQGRIALNQPQHF
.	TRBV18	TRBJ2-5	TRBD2	TGTGCCAGCTCCCGCCCGGGACTAGCGGGAAAACAAGAGACCCAGTACTTC	CASSRPGLAGKQETQYF
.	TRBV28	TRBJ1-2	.	TGTGCCAGCAGTTCTAACTATGGCTACACCTTC	CASSSNYGYTF
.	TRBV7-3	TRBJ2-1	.	TGTGCCAGCAGCCCCACCTCCCAGGGTGGCAATGAGCAGTTCTTC	CASSPTSQGGNEQFF
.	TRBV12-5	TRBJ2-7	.	TGTGCTGGTGCAAAAATCCGACGCTTCCCTCAACCTTACTCCTACGAGCAGTACTTC	CAGAKIRRFPQPYSYEQYF
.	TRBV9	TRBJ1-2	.	TGTGCCAGCAGCGCGGAGCCGGGACGGATGAACTATGGCTACACCTTC	CASSAEPGRMNYGYTF
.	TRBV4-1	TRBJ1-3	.	TGCGCCAGCAGCCCGACGTACGTGGCTGGAAACACCATATATTTT	CASSPTYVAGNTIYF
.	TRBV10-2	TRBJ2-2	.	TGCGCCAGCAGTGAGATGCGCACCGGGGAGCTGTTTTTT	CASSEMRTGELFF
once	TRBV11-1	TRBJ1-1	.	TGTGCCAGCAGCTCTAGACCTGACACTGAAGCTTTCTTT	CASSSRPDTEAFF
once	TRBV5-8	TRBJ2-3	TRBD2	TGTGCCAGCAGCTTGGGACTAGCGGGCTCTAGCACAGATACGCAGTATTTT	CASSLGLAGSSTDTQYF
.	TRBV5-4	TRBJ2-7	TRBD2	TGTGCCAGCAGCCGGCTTGGTGCGGGAGCATCCGAGCAGTACTTC	CASSRLGAGASEQYF
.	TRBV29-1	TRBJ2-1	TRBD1	TGCAGCGTTGAAGGGGGGACAGGGATGCTATCAGCGAATGAGCAGTTCTTC	CSVEGGTGMLSANEQFF
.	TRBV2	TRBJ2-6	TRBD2	TGTGCCAGCAGTGATGGGGGGGCTGGGGCCAACGTCCTGACTTTC	CASSDGGAGANVLTF
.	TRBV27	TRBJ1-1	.	TGTGCCAGCAGTTTGGGTGGACTGAACACTGAAGCTTTCTTT	CASSLGGLNTEAFF
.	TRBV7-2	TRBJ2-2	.	TGTGCCAGCAGCTTAGCTAGGAGTAGCGGGGAGCTGTTTTTT	CASSLARSSGELFF
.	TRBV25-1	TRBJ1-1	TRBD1	TGTGCCAGCAGCCCCGGGACAGGGATTTACTCGGCTTTCTTT	CASSPGTGIYSAFF
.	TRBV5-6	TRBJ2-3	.	TGTGCCAGCAGCTTGGCCCCGGCTAGCACAGATACGCAGTATTTT	CASSLAPASTDTQYF
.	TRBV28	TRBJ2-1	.	TGTGCCAGCAGTCAGAGGCCGGGACCCCTATACAATGAGCAGTTCTTC	CASSQRPGPLYNEQFF
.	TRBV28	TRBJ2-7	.	TGTGCCAGCAGTCCCTCGGGAGAGGGGTACGAGCAGTACTTC	CASSPSGEGYEQYF